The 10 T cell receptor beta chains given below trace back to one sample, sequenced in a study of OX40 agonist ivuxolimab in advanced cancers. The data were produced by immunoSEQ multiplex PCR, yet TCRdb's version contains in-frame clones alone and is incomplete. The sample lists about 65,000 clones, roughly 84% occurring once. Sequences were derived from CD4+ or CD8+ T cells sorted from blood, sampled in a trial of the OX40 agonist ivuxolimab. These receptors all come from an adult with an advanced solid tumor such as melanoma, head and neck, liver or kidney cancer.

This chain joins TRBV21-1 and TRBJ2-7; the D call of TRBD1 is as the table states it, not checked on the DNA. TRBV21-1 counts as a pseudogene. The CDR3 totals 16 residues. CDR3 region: CASSRTRPLFTYEQYF. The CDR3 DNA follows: TGTGCCAGCAGTAGGACAAGGCCTCTATTTACCTACGAGCAGTACTTC.

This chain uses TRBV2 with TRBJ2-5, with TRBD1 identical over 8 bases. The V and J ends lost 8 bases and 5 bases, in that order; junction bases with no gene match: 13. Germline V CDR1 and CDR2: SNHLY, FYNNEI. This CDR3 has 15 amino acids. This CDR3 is CASQSGQGAEETQYF. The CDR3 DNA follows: TGTGCCAGCCAAAGTGGCCAGGGGGCGGAGGAGACCCAGTACTTC.

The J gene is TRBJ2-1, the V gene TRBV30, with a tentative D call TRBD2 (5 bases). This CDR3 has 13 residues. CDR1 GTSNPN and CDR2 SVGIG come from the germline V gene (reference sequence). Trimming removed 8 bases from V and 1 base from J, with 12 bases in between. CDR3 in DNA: TGTGCCCGGGTTTCGGGGTCCTACAATGAGCAGTTCTTC. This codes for CARVSGSYNEQFF.

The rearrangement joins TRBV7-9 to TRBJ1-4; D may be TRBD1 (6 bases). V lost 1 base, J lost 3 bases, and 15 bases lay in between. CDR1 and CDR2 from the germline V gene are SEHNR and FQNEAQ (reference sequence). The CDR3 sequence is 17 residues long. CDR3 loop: CASSLGSGGQPNEKLFF. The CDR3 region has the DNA TGTGCCAGCAGCTTAGGGTCGGGAGGACAGCCTAATGAAAAACTGTTTTTT.

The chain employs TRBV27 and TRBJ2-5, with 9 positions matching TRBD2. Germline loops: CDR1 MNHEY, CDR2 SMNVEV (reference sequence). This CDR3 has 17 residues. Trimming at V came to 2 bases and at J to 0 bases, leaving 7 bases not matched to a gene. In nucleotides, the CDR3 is TGTGCCAGCAGTTTACGCGGACTAGCGACCAACCAAGAGACCCAGTACTTC. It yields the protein CASSLRGLATNQETQYF.

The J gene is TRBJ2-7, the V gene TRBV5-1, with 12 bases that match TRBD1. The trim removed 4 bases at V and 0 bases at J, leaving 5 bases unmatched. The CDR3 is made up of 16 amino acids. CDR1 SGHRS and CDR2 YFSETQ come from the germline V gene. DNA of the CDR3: TGCGCCAGCAGCCCGGGACAGGGGGCACTCTCCTACGAGCAGTACTTC. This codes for CASSPGQGALSYEQYF.

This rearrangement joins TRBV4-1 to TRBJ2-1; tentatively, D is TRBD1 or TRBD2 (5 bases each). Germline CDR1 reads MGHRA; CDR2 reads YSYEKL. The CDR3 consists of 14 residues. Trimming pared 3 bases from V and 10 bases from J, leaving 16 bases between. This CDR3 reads CASSQGTRTGEQFF. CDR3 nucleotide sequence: TGCGCCAGCAGCCAGGGGACCCGCACGGGAGAGCAGTTCTTC.

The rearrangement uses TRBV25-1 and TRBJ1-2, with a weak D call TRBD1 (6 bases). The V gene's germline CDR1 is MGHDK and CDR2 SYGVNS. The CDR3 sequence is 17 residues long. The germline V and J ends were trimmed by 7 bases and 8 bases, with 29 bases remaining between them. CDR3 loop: CASTQTALTEGGQGYTF. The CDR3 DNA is TGTGCCAGCACCCAAACGGCCTTGACGGAGGGGGGTCAAGGCTACACCTTC.

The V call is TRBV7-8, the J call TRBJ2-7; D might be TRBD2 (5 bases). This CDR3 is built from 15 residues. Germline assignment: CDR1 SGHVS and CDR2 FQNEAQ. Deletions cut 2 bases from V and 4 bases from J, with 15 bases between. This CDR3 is CASSLRPGSEYEQYF. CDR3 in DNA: TGTGCCAGCAGCTTAAGACCGGGGTCGGAGTACGAGCAGTACTTC.

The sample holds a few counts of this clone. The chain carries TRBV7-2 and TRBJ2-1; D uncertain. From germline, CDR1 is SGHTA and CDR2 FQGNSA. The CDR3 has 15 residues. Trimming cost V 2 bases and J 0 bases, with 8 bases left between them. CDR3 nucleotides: TGTGCCAGCAGCTTAAAACAGAGCTCCTACAATGAGCAGTTCTTC. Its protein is CASSLKQSSYNEQFF. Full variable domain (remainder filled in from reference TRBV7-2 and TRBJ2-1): GAGVSQSPSNKVTEKGKDVELRCDPISGHTALYWYRQSLGQGLEFLIYFQGNSAPDKSGLPSDRFSAERTGGSVSTLTIQRTQQEDSAVYLCASSLKQSSYNEQFFGPGTRLTVL.